One and the same sample provided the 25 T cell receptor beta chains below, sequenced in a study of early T cells in non-severe SARS-CoV-2 infection. MiXCR, applied by TCRdb to the 5' RACE reads, yields one record per CDR3 protein. The sample lists some 57,000 distinct CDR3 sequences; 5.6% were seen once. The sequenced sample consisted of whole blood. The source is an adult who was a healthcare worker with PCR-confirmed SARS-CoV-2 infection or an uninfected control (not recorded which).

At least ten counts were recorded for this clonotype. The junction shows a germline mismatch at one end, possibly a read error. The chain recombines TRBV7-7 with TRBJ2-3; 8 nucleotides align to TRBD1. This CDR3 has 14 residues. The germline CDR1 and CDR2 sequences are SSHAT and FNYEAQ (reference sequence). DNA for the CDR3: TGTGCTAGCAGCCGGGGACAGGGCACAGATACGCAGTATTTT. Amino acids: CASSRGQGTDTQYF.

A remark on this clonotype: A read error may explain this, as a much larger clone is one base away. The V gene is TRBV6-2 or TRBV6-3, the J gene TRBJ1-1; D gene unclear. Germline V gives CDR1 MNHEY, CDR2 SVGEGT. The length of the CDR3 is 11 residues. Trimming left V 2 bases short and J 4 bases short, with 2 bases between. The CDR3 sequence: CASSYATEAFF. The CDR3 DNA reads as TGTGCCAGCAGTTACGCCACTGAAGCTTTCTTT.

The gene calls are TRBV30 and TRBJ2-2; 7 nucleotides align to TRBD2. Trimming removed 4 bases from V and 0 bases from J; junction bases left unmatched: 5. The CDR3 is 15 residues long. Germline V gene sequence: CDR1 GTSNPN, CDR2 SVGIG (reference sequence). CDR3 nucleotide sequence: TGTGCCTGGAAGGGGAGGGGTGCGAACACCGGGGAGCTGTTTTTT. Translation gives CAWKGRGANTGELFF.

There are a few counts of this clonotype. The genes are TRBV19 and TRBJ1-1; D call uncertain. CDR1 is LNHDA, CDR2 SQIVND, per germline (reference sequence). V lost 4 bases and J 10 bases, leaving 13 bases between the germline ends. The CDR3 has 12 residues. Here the CDR3 reads CASSTRALAAFF. The DNA of the CDR3 is TGTGCCAGTAGTACACGAGCTCTGGCAGCTTTCTTT.

This clonotype was detected ten times or more. The V and J genes are TRBV2 and TRBJ2-4, with a weak D call TRBD1 (5 bases). Germline-derived CDR1 and CDR2 are SNHLY and FYNNEI. This CDR3 is 14 amino acids long. V shed 6 bases and J shed 8 bases, with 17 bases lying between them. The CDR3 region has the DNA TGTGCCAGCAGCCTGCCGGGCAGCAGGGACATTCAGTACTTC. It specifies CASSLPGSRDIQYF.

This clonotype appeared a few times. For the CDR3, the DNA is TGTGCCAGCAGCTTAGGTGAGTGGTCCGAGCAGTACTTC. This codes for CASSLGEWSEQYF. This sequence joins TRBV7-9 and TRBJ2-7; D is uncertain. Germline CDR1 is SEHNR and CDR2 is FQNEAQ (reference sequence). V gave up 1 base and J gave up 6 bases, with 10 bases separating them. This CDR3 contains 13 residues.

This clonotype was observed many times. The chain joins TRBV12-3 or TRBV12-4 to TRBJ2-5; the match to TRBD2 covers 8 bases. This CDR3 is 12 amino acids long. J lost 5 bases, V lost 7 bases, and 3 bases had no gene match. The CDR3 coding sequence is TGTGCCAGCACCCCGGGGGGGGAGACCCAGTACTTC. It codes for CASTPGGETQYF.

This clonotype was observed at least ten times. The J gene is TRBJ1-5, the V gene TRBV7-2; the D is unclear. CDR3 length equals 14 residues. Trimming removed 1 base at V and 3 bases at J, with 7 bases between. The V gene's germline CDR1 is SGHTA and CDR2 FQGNSA. The DNA of the CDR3 is TGTGCCAGCAGCTTAGACGGGGTCAATCAGCCCCAGCATTTT. This translates into CASSLDGVNQPQHF.

This clonotype occurred many times. The chain joins TRBV12-3 or TRBV12-4 to TRBJ2-5; 8 bases align to TRBD2. The length of the CDR3 is 14 residues. With 1 base clipped from V and 5 bases from J, the junction kept 3 bases outside the gene matches. The CDR3 DNA reads TGTGCCAGCAGTTTAGTCGGGGGGGCCGAGACCCAGTACTTC. Protein: CASSLVGGAETQYF.

The chain has TRBV20-1 and TRBJ1-3, with D unclear. Looked up from germline, CDR1 is DFQATT and CDR2 is SNEGSKA (reference sequence). The V end lost 1 base, the J end lost 3 bases, and 4 bases lay between the germline ends. There are 12 residues in the CDR3. CDR3 in DNA: TGCAGTGCTAGAGGGGATGGAAACACCATATATTTT. As protein: CSARGDGNTIYF.

This clonotype has ten or more counts. The J gene is TRBJ1-5, the V gene TRBV24-1; D gene ambiguous. The V end was cut by 4 bases, the J end by 9 bases, with 9 bases between. CDR1 is KGHDR, CDR2 SFDVKD, per germline. The CDR3 consists of 12 residues. The CDR3 loop reads CATSEHRGPQHF. The DNA for the CDR3 is TGTGCCACCAGTGAACATCGGGGGCCCCAGCATTTT.

Ten or more counts support this clonotype. The chain employs TRBV2 and TRBJ2-7, with TRBD1 as a possible D gene (6 bases). Germline V lookup: CDR1 SNHLY, CDR2 FYNNEI. V was shortened by 8 bases and J by 4 bases, with 18 bases between the two germline ends. This CDR3 spans 14 amino acids. The CDR3 loop reads CASELAGTPYEQYF. The CDR3 coding sequence is TGTGCCAGCGAGCTCGCCGGGACACCTTACGAGCAGTACTTC.

In its sample, this clonotype was seen many times. CDR3 sequence reads: CASNWGTSLETQYF. CDR3 nucleotides: TGTGCCAGCAACTGGGGGACTAGCCTAGAGACCCAGTACTTC. This chain joins TRBV5-6 and TRBJ2-5; 9 positions agree with TRBD2. CDR3 length equals 14 residues. CDR1 and CDR2 (germline): SGHDT, YYEEEE. Trimming removed 6 bases from V and 4 bases from J; junction bases left unmatched: 7.

This clonotype was counted ten times or more. The genes are TRBV20-1 and TRBJ1-5; unclear D gene. Germline assignment: CDR1 DFQATT and CDR2 SNEGSKA (reference sequence). Trimming left V 6 bases short and J 2 bases short, with 8 bases between. The length of the CDR3 is 12 residues. The CDR3 here is CSAKRGNQPQHF. The DNA of the CDR3 is TGCAGTGCCAAACGGGGCAATCAGCCCCAGCATTTT.

There are many counts of this clonotype. This chain joins TRBV12-3 or TRBV12-4 and TRBJ2-7; 8 nucleotides agree with TRBD1. The CDR3 has 14 amino acids. V gave up 3 bases and J gave up 7 bases; unmatched junction bases: 8. CDR3 residues: CASSFSQGALEQYF. CDR3 in DNA: TGTGCCAGCAGTTTCAGCCAGGGGGCTCTGGAGCAGTACTTC.

This sequence joins TRBV6-1 and TRBJ2-2; D uncertain. Per the germline V gene, CDR1 is MNHNS and CDR2 is SASEGT. V lost 6 bases to trimming and J lost 0 bases, with 11 bases between them. The CDR3 has 15 amino acids. The CDR3 is CASRRAHSNTGELFF. The CDR3 DNA sequence: TGTGCCAGCAGACGGGCCCATTCGAACACCGGGGAGCTGTTTTTT.

In this sample, this clonotype turned up many times. The chain recombines TRBV5-1 with TRBJ1-2; 7 positions agree with TRBD1. The germline CDR1 and CDR2 sequences are SGHRS and YFSETQ. The CDR3 extends over 11 amino acids. V dropped 4 bases and J dropped 8; count of bases not matched to a gene: 2. The CDR3 DNA reads as TGCGCCAGCAGCGGGACAGAAGGCTACACCTTC. Translation gives CASSGTEGYTF.

This clonotype was picked up many times. The gene calls are TRBV5-1 and TRBJ2-6; 10 positions match TRBD1. V lost 5 bases, J lost 2 bases, and 10 bases stayed unmatched. CDR1 is SGHRS and CDR2 is YFSETQ in the germline V gene. The CDR3 loop spans 18 amino acids. The CDR3 is CASSLFPTGGTGANVLTF. The CDR3 DNA follows: TGCGCCAGCAGTCTTTTCCCGACAGGGGGCACTGGGGCCAACGTCCTGACTTTC.

This sequence joins TRBV5-1 and TRBJ2-3; D uncertain. The CDR3 is 14 residues long. V gave up 4 bases and J gave up 3 bases, with 12 bases separating them. Germline CDR1 is SGHRS and CDR2 is YFSETQ. CDR3 DNA sequence: TGCGCCAGCAGCCACTCCAGCGCGACAGATACGCAGTATTTT. Translated, it gives CASSHSSATDTQYF.

This chain connects TRBV7-9 to TRBJ2-3; D unresolved. Per the germline V gene, CDR1 is SEHNR and CDR2 is FQNEAQ (reference sequence). The CDR3 contains 14 residues. V was shortened by 1 base and J by 0 bases, with 5 bases between the two germline ends. This CDR3 is CASSLELSTDTQYF. The CDR3 coding sequence is TGTGCCAGCAGCTTAGAACTGAGCACAGATACGCAGTATTTT.

The chain has TRBV7-6 and TRBJ2-2; D is uncertain. The CDR3 is 12 residues long. With 7 bases removed from V and 9 bases from J, the gap between germline ends came to 12 bases. Germline CDR1 and CDR2: SGHVS and FNYEAQ. The CDR3 reads CASTLSPRELFF. Written as DNA, the CDR3 is TGTGCCAGCACGCTTTCCCCCAGGGAGCTGTTTTTT.

Only a few counts were recorded for this clonotype. The V call is TRBV12-3 or TRBV12-4, the J call TRBJ1-5; D is ambiguous. Trimming cost V 5 bases and J 2 bases, with 10 bases left between them. The CDR3 spans 14 residues. The DNA of the CDR3 is TGTGCCAGCAGTCAAGGGTTTGGCAATCAGCCCCAGCATTTT. Translating gives CASSQGFGNQPQHF.

This clonotype showed up many times. The V and J genes are TRBV19 and TRBJ1-4; no definite D call. Trimming cost V 2 bases and J 2 bases, with 12 bases left between them. The CDR3 extends over 16 amino acids. Germline lookup yields CDR1 LNHDA and CDR2 SQIVND (reference sequence). The CDR3 nucleotides are TGTGCCAGTAGTATAAGAGGGTTAGGCACTAATGAAAAACTGTTTTTT. This codes for CASSIRGLGTNEKLFF.

This clonotype was found many times. The chain combines TRBV30 with TRBJ2-3, with 15 nucleotides matching TRBD2. Germline CDR1 and CDR2: GTSNPN and SVGIG (reference sequence). V shed 5 bases and J 3 bases; nucleotides not matched to a gene: 0. This CDR3 has 14 amino acids. The CDR3 nucleotides read TGTGCCTGGGGACTAGCGGGGGGGACAGATACGCAGTATTTT. Encoded protein: CAWGLAGGTDTQYF.

In its sample, this clonotype is medium-sized. This rearrangement joins TRBV7-9 to TRBJ2-1; D is undetermined. Trimming stripped 3 bases from V and 8 bases from J, with 5 bases between. The CDR3 runs to 11 residues. The germline CDR1 and CDR2 sequences are SEHNR and FQNEAQ (reference sequence). DNA for the CDR3: TGTGCCAGCAGCTTTGGCGATGAGCAGTTCTTC. It translates to CASSFGDEQFF.